This T cell receptor (beta chain) derives from a study of human T cells and chemical hapten exposure. Each CDR3 protein gets one entry after TCRdb re-called the 5' RACE reads with MiXCR. The data show 75,000 or so distinct CDR3 sequences, 15% to 20% seen once. There are a few counts of this clonotype. Extraction yielded total RNA from whole blood (unfractionated). The origin of this receptor is a female donor in good health.

The CDR3 bases are TGCAGCGTTGTAGGGGACAGGGTGAACACTGAAGCTTTCTTT. It encodes CSVVGDRVNTEAFF. This rearrangement joins TRBV29-1 to TRBJ1-1; 9 bases agree with TRBD1. The germline gives CDR1 SQVTM, CDR2 ANQGSEA. The V and J ends lost 4 bases and 0 bases, in that order; junction bases with no gene match: 3. The CDR3 loop spans 14 amino acids.